The 19 T cell receptor beta chains presented below share a single source sample, sequenced in a study of cytomegalovirus exposure and HLA in healthy donors. Clones were sequenced by immunoSEQ multiplex PCR, and TCRdb holds only the in-frame ones, with some missing. The table records over 150,000 clones, about 86% of them present only once. Sequenced sample: PBMCs. These receptors were collected from a human donor in good health.

The chain has TRBV18 and TRBJ1-1, with TRBD1 matching over 7 bases. CDR1 is KGHSH, CDR2 LQKENI, per germline. V lost 2 bases to trimming and J lost 10 bases; unmatched junction nucleotides: 7. This CDR3 region has 13 residues. The CDR3 DNA sequence: TGTGCCAGCTCACCAAGAACAGGGGCGGCAGCTTTCTTT. It yields the protein CASSPRTGAAAFF.

This chain uses TRBV27 with TRBJ2-7; D might be TRBD2 (5 bases). Germline CDR1 is MNHEY and CDR2 is SMNVEV (reference sequence). With 2 bases removed from V and 2 bases from J, the gap between germline ends came to 16 bases. CDR3 length: 16 amino acids. The CDR3 DNA reads as TGTGCCAGCAGTTTAAAACCGGTCCGGGAACCCTACGAGCAGTACTTC. Protein sequence: CASSLKPVREPYEQYF.

The chain uses TRBV4-1 and TRBJ1-1; D is possibly TRBD1 (6 bases). The CDR3 has 11 amino acids. Germline CDR1 is MGHRA and CDR2 is YSYEKL. Deletions cut 1 base from V and 11 bases from J, with 8 bases between. CDR3 region: CASSQGGGAFF. DNA of the CDR3: TGCGCCAGCAGCCAAGGCGGGGGCGCTTTCTTT.

The CDR3 loop is CASSLDSIREQYF. The CDR3 DNA is TGTGCCAGCAGCTTGGACAGTATCCGCGAGCAGTACTTC. V is TRBV28 and J is TRBJ2-7, with D possibly matching TRBD1 (6 bases). Germline-derived CDR1 and CDR2 are MDHEN and SYDVKM. This CDR3 has 13 amino acids. Trimming removed 6 bases from V and 6 bases from J, with 15 bases in between.

This clone was found a few times. The chain combines TRBV19 with TRBJ1-1; the D is unclear. The CDR3 loop spans 12 amino acids. Germline lookup yields CDR1 LNHDA and CDR2 SQIVND (reference sequence). The V and J ends lost 4 bases and 3 bases respectively, with 6 bases between them. The CDR3 DNA is TGTGCCAGTAGTACCGGTTACACTGAAGCTTTCTTT. Translation: CASSTGYTEAFF.

The gene calls are TRBV2 and TRBJ1-2; TRBD1 agrees at 7 bases. The junction had 14 bases not matched to a gene; V was cut back by 10 bases and J by 6 bases. CDR1 is SNHLY and CDR2 is FYNNEI in the germline V gene. The length of the CDR3 is 14 residues. The CDR3 region is CAIQLQGIFDGYTF. The CDR3 DNA reads TGTGCCATACAGTTACAGGGGATCTTCGATGGCTACACCTTC.

This clone was observed a single time. The chain links TRBV2 to TRBJ2-3, with 10 bases lining up with TRBD2. CDR1 SNHLY and CDR2 FYNNEI come from the germline V gene. V lost 4 bases to trimming and J lost 3 bases; unmatched junction nucleotides: 4. This CDR3 has 15 residues. CDR3 region: CASSVGAGGTDTQYF. DNA for the CDR3: TGTGCCAGCAGTGTTGGAGCGGGGGGGACAGATACGCAGTATTTT.

The chain links TRBV5-1 to TRBJ1-2, with 7 bases fitting TRBD1. Germline V CDR1 and CDR2: SGHRS, YFSETQ. The CDR3 has 14 residues. The junction had 7 bases not matched to a gene; V was cut back by 0 bases and J by 8 bases. The DNA for the CDR3 is TGCGCCAGCAGCTTGGAATACAGGGGCAAAGGCTACACCTTC. The encoded protein is CASSLEYRGKGYTF.

The CDR3 bases are TGTGCCAGCAGTGAATTCCCGGGCAATGAGCAGTTCTTC. It translates to CASSEFPGNEQFF. This chain uses TRBV25-1 with TRBJ2-1; D uncertain. The length of the CDR3 is 13 residues. Trimming removed 1 base from V and 6 bases from J, with 7 bases in between. The germline V gene has CDR1 MGHDK and CDR2 SYGVNS.

J is TRBJ2-7 and V is TRBV15; possibly TRBD2 for D (5 bases). V was shortened by 4 bases and J by 6 bases, with 10 bases between the two germline ends. Germline lookup yields CDR1 LNHNV and CDR2 YYDKDF (reference sequence). This CDR3 is built from 12 residues. Here the CDR3 DNA reads TGTGCCACCAGCAAGGTCGGGGTCGAGCAGTACTTC. Its translation is CATSKVGVEQYF.

The rearrangement uses TRBV11-2 and TRBJ2-5; 12 positions agree with TRBD2. The CDR3 totals 14 residues. Germline V gives CDR1 SGHAT, CDR2 FQNNGV. J lost 5 bases, V lost 5 bases, and 3 bases had no gene match. The CDR3 DNA is TGTGCCAGCAGCCCTAGCGGGGGGGTGGAGACCCAGTACTTC. Its translation is CASSPSGGVETQYF.

This clone was recorded once. The V call is TRBV27, the J call TRBJ2-1, with a weak D call TRBD1 (6 bases). The V gene's germline CDR1 is MNHEY and CDR2 SMNVEV (reference sequence). This CDR3 is built from 14 residues. With 2 bases removed from V and 5 bases from J, the gap between germline ends came to 10 bases. CDR3 coding DNA: TGTGCCAGCAGTTTAAGGGACATAAACAATGAGCAGTTCTTC. As protein: CASSLRDINNEQFF.

The V gene is TRBV5-1, the J gene TRBJ2-4; the match to TRBD2 covers 13 bases. The CDR3 has 21 amino acids. V was clipped by 2 bases and J by 1 base; unmatched bases: 15. Germline values: CDR1 SGHRS, CDR2 YFSETQ. Here the CDR3 DNA reads TGCGCCAGCAGCTTTTTTTCCGGGACTAGCGGGATTAGATCGGCCAAAAACATTCAGTACTTC. Residues: CASSFFSGTSGIRSAKNIQYF.

The J gene is TRBJ2-1, the V gene TRBV29-1; 8 bases align to TRBD1. J lost 6 bases, V lost 3 bases, and 10 bases had no gene match. The V gene's germline CDR1 is SQVTM and CDR2 ANQGSEA. The CDR3 is 15 amino acids. CDR3 sequence (DNA): TGCAGCGTTGACGCACAGGGGGATTGGAGCAATGAGCAGTTCTTC. Amino acid sequence: CSVDAQGDWSNEQFF.

V gene TRBV5-6 combines with J gene TRBJ2-7; 9 bases agree with TRBD2. The germline CDR1 and CDR2 sequences are SGHDT and YYEEEE. V trimming: 4 bases; J trimming: 2 bases; junction bases outside the gene matches: 7. This CDR3 has 15 amino acids. In nucleotides, the CDR3 is TGTGCCAGCAGCCCAAGGACTAGCGTCCCCTACGAGCAGTACTTC. Its protein product is CASSPRTSVPYEQYF.

The V and J genes are TRBV4-3 and TRBJ2-3; D is ambiguous. Looked up from germline, CDR1 is LGHNA and CDR2 is YSLEER. CDR3 size: 15 residues. Trimming took 0 bases from V and 1 from J, leaving 8 bases between them. The DNA of the CDR3 is TGCGCCAGCAGCCAAGACCGGGTGGGCACAGATACGCAGTATTTT. Protein product: CASSQDRVGTDTQYF.

V is TRBV9 and J is TRBJ1-1; the D is unclear. Trimming took 4 bases from V and 6 from J, leaving 22 bases between them. Germline CDR1 and CDR2: SGDLS and YYNGEE. The CDR3 runs 16 residues. CDR3 sequence (DNA): TGTGCCAGCAGCCTCCTTACCGGGGTCATGAAGGCTGAAGCTTTCTTT. This encodes CASSLLTGVMKAEAFF.

CDR3 sequence reads: CASSGESSGNTIYF. The CDR3 region has the DNA TGTGCCAGCAGTGGGGAGAGCTCTGGAAACACCATATATTTT. This chain joins TRBV2 and TRBJ1-3, with D uncertain. The CDR3 is 14 amino acids. Deletions cut 4 bases from V and 0 bases from J, with 7 bases between. Germline CDR1 and CDR2: SNHLY and FYNNEI.

This sequence joins TRBV4-3 and TRBJ2-3, with D possibly matching TRBD2 (5 bases). The ends were cut back, 3 bases at V and 1 base at J, with 14 bases in the middle. CDR3 size: 16 residues. In germline, CDR1 is LGHNA, CDR2 YSLEER. Written as DNA, the CDR3 is TGCGCCAGCAGCCACACCCTAGCAGCCCGCACAGATACGCAGTATTTT. This encodes CASSHTLAARTDTQYF.